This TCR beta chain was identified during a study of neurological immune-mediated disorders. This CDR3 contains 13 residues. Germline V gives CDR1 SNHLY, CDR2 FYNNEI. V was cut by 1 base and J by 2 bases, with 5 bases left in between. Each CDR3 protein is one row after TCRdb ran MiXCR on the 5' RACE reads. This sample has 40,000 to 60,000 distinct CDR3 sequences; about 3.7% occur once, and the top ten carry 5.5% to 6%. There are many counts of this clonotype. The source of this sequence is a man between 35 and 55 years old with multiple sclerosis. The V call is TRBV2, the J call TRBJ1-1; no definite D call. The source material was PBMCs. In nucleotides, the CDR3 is TGTGCCAGCAGTGAAGAGCTAAACACTGAAGCTTTCTTT. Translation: CASSEELNTEAFF.